The 25 T cell receptor beta chains below come from one sample, sequenced in a study of neoadjuvant nivolumab and ipilimumab in lung cancer. Method: immunoSEQ multiplex PCR; TCRdb's copy keeps in-frame clones and lacks some. The data hold tens of thousands of clones, with approximately 82% observed a single time. Sequencing used peripheral blood, obtained before neoadjuvant nivolumab, alone or with ipilimumab. The receptor source for this set is an adult with non-small cell lung cancer.

The chain links TRBV30 to TRBJ1-2; D may be TRBD1 (5 bases). The germline gives CDR1 GTSNPN, CDR2 SVGIG (reference sequence). Trimming shortened V by 5 bases and J by 2 bases, and 6 bases separated the two germline ends. The CDR3 length is 11 residues. CDR3 nucleotides: TGTGCCTGGGACAGAAACTATGGCTACACCTTC. Translation: CAWDRNYGYTF.

The rearrangement uses TRBV10-3 and TRBJ2-7; D remains ambiguous. Trimming shortened V by 0 bases and J by 0 bases, and 6 bases separated the two germline ends. Germline loops: CDR1 ENHRY, CDR2 SYGVKD. There are 14 residues in the CDR3. The CDR3 protein is CAISESVSSYEQYF. The CDR3 region has the DNA TGTGCCATCAGTGAGTCCGTAAGCTCCTACGAGCAGTACTTC.

Only one count was recorded for this clone. This chain joins TRBV7-2 and TRBJ1-5; 10 nucleotides agree with TRBD1. The CDR3 loop spans 14 amino acids. Germline CDR1 is SGHTA and CDR2 is FQGNSA. The ends lost 6 bases at V and 2 bases at J; junction bases unmatched: 1. The CDR3 spells CASRTGGRNQPQHF. Written as DNA, the CDR3 is TGTGCCAGCAGGACAGGGGGCCGCAATCAGCCCCAGCATTTT.

The chain uses TRBV4-2 and TRBJ1-2, with 9 bases matching TRBD1. The germline CDR1 and CDR2 sequences are LGHNA and YNFKEQ. V lost 0 bases to trimming and J lost 5 bases; unmatched junction nucleotides: 7. This CDR3 has 16 amino acids. CDR3: CASSQEGGQGHYGYTF. DNA for the CDR3: TGTGCCAGCAGCCAAGAAGGGGGACAGGGTCATTATGGCTACACCTTC.

The V and J genes are TRBV14 and TRBJ2-7, with D perhaps matching TRBD1 or TRBD2 (5 bases each). Looked up from germline, CDR1 is SGHDN and CDR2 is FVKESK. The CDR3 is 16 amino acids. With 5 bases removed from V and 6 bases from J, the gap between germline ends came to 23 bases. CDR3 protein: CASSSGWDGRRREQYF. Here the CDR3 DNA reads TGTGCCAGCAGCTCAGGTTGGGACGGACGACGTCGCGAGCAGTACTTC.

The V and J genes are TRBV18 and TRBJ2-7; 10 bases align to TRBD2. V lost 2 bases to trimming and J lost 2 bases; unmatched junction nucleotides: 3. CDR3 length: 15 amino acids. Per germline, CDR1 KGHSH and CDR2 LQKENI. CDR3 amino acids: CASSPVGTSAYEQYF. In DNA form, the CDR3 reads TGTGCCAGCTCACCAGTCGGGACTAGCGCCTACGAGCAGTACTTC.

V and J are TRBV30 and TRBJ2-5; 8 nucleotides match TRBD2. Germline assignment: CDR1 GTSNPN and CDR2 SVGIG (reference sequence). After removal of 2 bases from V and 5 bases from J, the junction contained 10 bases not matched to a gene. The CDR3 extends over 15 amino acids. CDR3 protein: CAWSLAGRAIETQYF. DNA for the CDR3: TGTGCCTGGAGTCTAGCGGGTAGAGCCATTGAGACCCAGTACTTC.

This chain connects TRBV7-6 to TRBJ1-2; the match to TRBD1 covers 9 bases. CDR1 and CDR2 (germline): SGHVS, FNYEAQ. CDR3 length: 13 residues. V lost 2 bases, J lost 10 bases, and 5 bases stayed unmatched. The CDR3 coding sequence is TGTGCCAGCAGCTTAACAGGGGGCTTCGACTACACCTTC. It translates to CASSLTGGFDYTF.

The chain recombines TRBV5-8 with TRBJ2-2; perhaps TRBD1 as D (5 bases). CDR1 is SGHTS, CDR2 YDEGEE, per germline. Trimming removed 2 bases at V and 4 bases at J, with 9 bases between. The CDR3 has 14 residues. The CDR3 reads CASSLQVPTGELFF. The CDR3, as DNA: TGTGCCAGCAGCTTACAGGTTCCCACCGGGGAGCTGTTTTTT.

The rearrangement uses TRBV29-1 and TRBJ2-7, with D possibly being TRBD2 (6 bases). The CDR3 contains 16 residues. V shed 6 bases and J shed 0 bases, with 21 bases lying between them. The germline CDR1 and CDR2 sequences are SQVTM and ANQGSEA. Here the CDR3 reads CSVLSPGTFSSYEQYF. CDR3 nucleotides: TGCAGCGTCCTCTCCCCCGGGACTTTCAGCTCCTACGAGCAGTACTTC.

The chain links TRBV29-1 to TRBJ2-2, with 7 bases fitting TRBD1. The V gene end was trimmed by 7 bases and the J gene end by 6 bases; junction bases not matched to a gene: 8. The CDR3 contains 13 residues. Germline V gene sequence: CDR1 SQVTM, CDR2 ANQGSEA. CDR3 loop: CSAGQLQAGELFF. The CDR3 DNA reads TGCAGCGCGGGACAGCTACAGGCCGGGGAGCTGTTTTTT.

This sequence joins TRBV6-5 and TRBJ2-7, with 8 bases identical to TRBD1. Germline loops: CDR1 MNHEY, CDR2 SVGAGI. J gave up 0 bases and V 8 bases, and 6 bases lay outside the gene matches. This CDR3 is built from 14 residues. The CDR3 nucleotides are TGTGCCAGCCAGACAGGGGTCGGCTCCTACGAGCAGTACTTC. It is translated as CASQTGVGSYEQYF.

Points on this clone: One end of the junction does not line up with germline, which may come from a read error. This rearrangement joins TRBV7-7 to TRBJ1-1; no firm D call. Germline V gene sequence: CDR1 SSHAT, CDR2 FNYEAQ (reference sequence). The CDR3 is 13 amino acids. CDR3: CASSRTLNTEAFF. CDR3 in DNA: TGTGCTAGCAGCCGGACCTTGAACACTGAAGCTTTCTTT.

This clone was seen only a few times. The chain carries TRBV5-6 and TRBJ1-5, with 9 bases fitting TRBD1. V gave up 6 bases and J gave up 6 bases; unmatched junction bases: 7. The CDR3 is 14 amino acids. Germline lookup yields CDR1 SGHDT and CDR2 YYEEEE. This CDR3 reads CASTRTGEPQPQHF. The DNA for the CDR3 is TGTGCCAGCACTCGGACAGGGGAACCTCAGCCCCAGCATTTT.

The table lists this clone with a count of one. The V and J genes are TRBV7-2 and TRBJ2-2, with no clear D. Germline V gene sequence: CDR1 SGHTA, CDR2 FQGNSA. The CDR3 is 14 amino acids. V was trimmed by 1 base and J by 4 bases, leaving 7 bases between them. CDR3 sequence (DNA): TGTGCCAGCAGCTTAGGACCCATCACCGGGGAGCTGTTTTTT. This encodes CASSLGPITGELFF.

V is TRBV14 and J is TRBJ2-7; D call uncertain. V was pared by 1 base and J by 2 bases, with 6 bases between. Per the germline V gene, CDR1 is SGHDN and CDR2 is FVKESK. This CDR3 spans 13 amino acids. The CDR3 loop reads CASSQGLTYEQYF. The CDR3 region has the DNA TGTGCCAGCAGCCAAGGCCTAACCTACGAGCAGTACTTC.

The chain is built from TRBV30 and TRBJ1-2; 8 nucleotides line up with TRBD1. This CDR3 comprises 16 residues. Trimming at V came to 4 bases and at J to 4 bases, leaving 14 bases not matched to a gene. Germline-derived CDR1 and CDR2 are GTSNPN and SVGIG (reference sequence). For the CDR3, the DNA is TGTGCCTGGACCAATCCCTACAGGGGGACTTCCTATGGCTACACCTTC. It is translated as CAWTNPYRGTSYGYTF.

The genes are TRBV4-1 and TRBJ2-3; 9 nucleotides line up with TRBD2. CDR1 is MGHRA and CDR2 is YSYEKL in the germline V gene. The J segment lost 1 base and the V segment lost 0 bases, leaving 5 bases of the junction unmatched. This CDR3 comprises 17 residues. CDR3 DNA: TGCGCCAGCAGCCAAGATCGCCTAGCGGGGCGCACAGATACGCAGTATTTT. Translation gives CASSQDRLAGRTDTQYF.

J is TRBJ1-5 and V is TRBV2; 10 bases are shared with TRBD1. The length of the CDR3 is 14 residues. CDR1 and CDR2 from the germline V gene are SNHLY and FYNNEI. Trimming at V came to 6 bases and at J to 6 bases, leaving 5 bases not matched to a gene. As DNA, the CDR3 is TGTGCCAGCAGAATCGGGACAGGGGTTCAGCCCCAGCATTTT. The encoded protein is CASRIGTGVQPQHF.

The chain recombines TRBV5-5 with TRBJ2-1; TRBD2 might be the D (6 bases). Germline V lookup: CDR1 SGHKS, CDR2 YYEKEE (reference sequence). The germline V and J ends were trimmed by 4 bases and 0 bases, with 14 bases remaining between them. The CDR3 length is 16 residues. CDR3 in DNA: TGTGCCAGCAGCCTGGAGCCTAGCGTCTCCTACAATGAGCAGTTCTTC. It translates to CASSLEPSVSYNEQFF.

This clone was counted between two and nine times. The gene calls are TRBV19 and TRBJ2-2, with D hard to call. The V gene lost 6 bases and the J gene lost 0 bases, with 8 bases spanning the gap. Germline values: CDR1 LNHDA, CDR2 SQIVND (reference sequence). This CDR3 comprises 14 residues. The CDR3 here is CASRLYANTGELFF. In DNA form, the CDR3 reads TGTGCCAGTAGACTATACGCGAACACCGGGGAGCTGTTTTTT.

This clone occurred once. The chain couples TRBV7-9 to TRBJ1-1; weak D call: TRBD1 (5 bases). V lost 2 bases and J lost 0, with 10 bases in between. The CDR3 contains 15 residues. Germline V gives CDR1 SEHNR, CDR2 FQNEAQ (reference sequence). This chain's CDR3 is CASSLFGGMNTEAFF. The CDR3 nucleotides are TGTGCCAGCAGCTTATTCGGGGGTATGAACACTGAAGCTTTCTTT.

This rearrangement joins TRBV5-1 to TRBJ1-1; 9 bases match TRBD1. Germline V gene data show CDR1 as SGHRS and CDR2 as YFSETQ. The CDR3 totals 15 residues. With V trimmed by 0 bases and J by 5 bases, 5 bases remained unmatched. CDR3 nucleotides: TGCGCCAGCAGCTTGGATTGGACAGGGGATACTGAAGCTTTCTTT. As protein: CASSLDWTGDTEAFF.

The DNA for the CDR3 is TGCGCCAGCAGCTTGGTCTCGGGGCGGTCCGAGCAGTACTTC. This sequence encodes CASSLVSGRSEQYF. The chain has TRBV5-1 and TRBJ2-7; D possibly uses TRBD1 or TRBD2 (5 bases each). Germline CDR1 SGHRS, CDR2 YFSETQ. Trimming took 0 bases from V and 6 from J, leaving 13 bases between them. The CDR3 runs to 14 residues. Full variable domain (remainder filled in from reference TRBV5-1 and TRBJ2-7): KAGVTQTPRYLIKTRGQQVTLSCSPISGHRSVSWYQQTPGQGLQFLFEYFSETQRNKGNFPGRFSGRQFSNSRSEMNVSTLELGDSALYLCASSLVSGRSEQYFGPGTRLTVT.

This clone was recorded once. The J gene is TRBJ2-1, the V gene TRBV11-2; 7 bases are shared with TRBD2. The CDR3 is 14 amino acids. The V gene end was trimmed by 3 bases and the J gene end by 5 bases; junction bases not matched to a gene: 4. Germline lookup yields CDR1 SGHAT and CDR2 FQNNGV. The CDR3 protein is CASSFGRADNEQFF. The CDR3 DNA sequence: TGTGCCAGCAGCTTTGGGAGGGCCGACAATGAGCAGTTCTTC.